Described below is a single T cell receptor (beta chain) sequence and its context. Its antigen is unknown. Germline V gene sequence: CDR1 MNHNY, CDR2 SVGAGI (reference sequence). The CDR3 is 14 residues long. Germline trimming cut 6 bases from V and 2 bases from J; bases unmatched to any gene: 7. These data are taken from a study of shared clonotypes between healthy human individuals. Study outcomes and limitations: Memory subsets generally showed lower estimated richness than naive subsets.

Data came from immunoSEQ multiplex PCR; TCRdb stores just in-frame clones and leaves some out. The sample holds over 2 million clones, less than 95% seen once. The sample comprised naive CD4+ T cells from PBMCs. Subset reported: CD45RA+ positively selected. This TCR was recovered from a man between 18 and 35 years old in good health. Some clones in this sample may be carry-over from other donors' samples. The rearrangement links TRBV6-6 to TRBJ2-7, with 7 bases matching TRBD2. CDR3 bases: TGTGCCAGCAGCCCCGCGGCGGGAGCCTACGAGCAGTACTTC. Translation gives CASSPAAGAYEQYF.